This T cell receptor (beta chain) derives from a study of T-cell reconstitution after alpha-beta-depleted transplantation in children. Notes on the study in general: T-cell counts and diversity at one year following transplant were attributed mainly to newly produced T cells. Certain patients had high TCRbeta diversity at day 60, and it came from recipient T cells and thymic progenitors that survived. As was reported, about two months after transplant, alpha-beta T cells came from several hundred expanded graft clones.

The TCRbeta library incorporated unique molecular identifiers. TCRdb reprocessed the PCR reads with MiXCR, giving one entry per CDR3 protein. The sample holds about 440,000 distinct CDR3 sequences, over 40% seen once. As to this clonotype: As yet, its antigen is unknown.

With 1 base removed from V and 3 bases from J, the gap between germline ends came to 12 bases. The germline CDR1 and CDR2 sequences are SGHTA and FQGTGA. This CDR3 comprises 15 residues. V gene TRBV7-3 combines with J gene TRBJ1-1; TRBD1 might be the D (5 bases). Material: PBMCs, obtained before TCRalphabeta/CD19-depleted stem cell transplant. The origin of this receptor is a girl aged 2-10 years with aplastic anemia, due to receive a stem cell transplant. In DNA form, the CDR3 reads TGTGCCAGCAGCTTAAACGGCCCGGGGGACACTGAAGCTTTCTTT. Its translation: CASSLNGPGDTEAFF.